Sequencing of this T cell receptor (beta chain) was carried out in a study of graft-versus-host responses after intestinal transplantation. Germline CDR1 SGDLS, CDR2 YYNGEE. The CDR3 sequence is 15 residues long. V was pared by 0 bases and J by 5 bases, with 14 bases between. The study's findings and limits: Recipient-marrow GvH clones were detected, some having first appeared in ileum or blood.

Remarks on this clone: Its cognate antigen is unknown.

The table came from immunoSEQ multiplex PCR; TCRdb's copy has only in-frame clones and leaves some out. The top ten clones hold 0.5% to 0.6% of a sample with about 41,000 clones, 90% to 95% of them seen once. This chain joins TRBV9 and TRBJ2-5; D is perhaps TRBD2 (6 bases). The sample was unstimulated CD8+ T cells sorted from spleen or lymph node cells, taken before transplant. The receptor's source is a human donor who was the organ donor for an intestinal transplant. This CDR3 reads CASSVDGTSRETQYF. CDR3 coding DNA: TGTGCCAGCAGCGTAGATGGAACTAGCAGGGAGACCCAGTACTTC.